This record covers a single T cell receptor beta chain. Its specificity is not known. This CDR3 has 12 amino acids. CDR1 is LNHDA and CDR2 is SQIVND in the germline V gene (reference sequence). The V and J ends lost 3 bases and 4 bases respectively, with 4 bases between them. Surgery cases with the highest brain T cell transcript signatures were chosen for sequencing. This record belongs to a study of brain T cells in children with intractable seizures. Profiling relied on immunoSEQ multiplex PCR, and the TCRdb table lists in-frame clones only, not all of them. The sample includes about 80,000 clones, around nine tenths of them seen just once. Points from the study as a whole: Pre- and post-surgery blood differed in depth, so pre-surgery absences may be undersampling. Viral specificity was inferred only from CDR3 similarity; HCMV serostatus was unknown.

V gene TRBV19 combines with J gene TRBJ2-1; no firm D call. This material consisted of peripheral blood, taken at surgery. The sequence was collected from a girl aged 2 to 9 with Rasmussen encephalitis and intractable seizures. CDR3 DNA sequence: TGTGCCAGTAGTATTTATTACAATGAGCAGTTCTTC. This encodes CASSIYYNEQFF.